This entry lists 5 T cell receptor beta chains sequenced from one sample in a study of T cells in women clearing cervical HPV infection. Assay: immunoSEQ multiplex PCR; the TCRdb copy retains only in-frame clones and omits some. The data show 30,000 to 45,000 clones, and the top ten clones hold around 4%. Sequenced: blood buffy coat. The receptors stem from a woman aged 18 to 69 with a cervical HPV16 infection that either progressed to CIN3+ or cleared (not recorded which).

The CDR3 loop is CASSVDGGTSRETQYF. The sequenced part of the CDR3 DNA is TGTGCCAGCAGCGTAGATGGTGGGACTAGTCGAGAGACC. The chain combines TRBV9 with TRBJ2-5, with TRBD2 matching 8 bases. The read terminates 3 residues ahead of where the CDR3 ends, so the germline J gene completes it. The CDR3 has 16 residues. Germline V gives CDR1 SGDLS, CDR2 YYNGEE. The ends lost 0 bases at V and 4 bases at J; junction bases unmatched: 8. The whole variable domain, filled in from reference TRBV9 and TRBJ2-5, reads DSGVTQTPKHLITATGQRVTLRCSPRSGDLSVYWYQQSLDQGLQFLIQYYNGEERAKGNILERFSAQQFPDLHSELNLSSLELGDSALYFCASSVDGGTSRETQYFGPGTRLLVL.

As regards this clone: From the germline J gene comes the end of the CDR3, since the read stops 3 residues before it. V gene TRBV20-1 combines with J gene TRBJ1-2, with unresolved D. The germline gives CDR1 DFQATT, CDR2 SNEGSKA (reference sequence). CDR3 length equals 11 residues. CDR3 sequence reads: CSAQVDIGYTF. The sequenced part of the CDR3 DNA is TGCAGTGCGCAAGTCGACATCGGC.

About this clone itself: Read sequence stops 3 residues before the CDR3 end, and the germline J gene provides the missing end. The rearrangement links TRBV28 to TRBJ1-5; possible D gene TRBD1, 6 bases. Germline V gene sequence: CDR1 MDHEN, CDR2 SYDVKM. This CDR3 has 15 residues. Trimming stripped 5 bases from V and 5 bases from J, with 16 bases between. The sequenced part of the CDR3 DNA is TGTGCCAGCAGTCCTACAGGGTTAACGGATCAGCCC. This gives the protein CASSPTGLTDQP. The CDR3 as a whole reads CASSPTGLTDQPQHF.

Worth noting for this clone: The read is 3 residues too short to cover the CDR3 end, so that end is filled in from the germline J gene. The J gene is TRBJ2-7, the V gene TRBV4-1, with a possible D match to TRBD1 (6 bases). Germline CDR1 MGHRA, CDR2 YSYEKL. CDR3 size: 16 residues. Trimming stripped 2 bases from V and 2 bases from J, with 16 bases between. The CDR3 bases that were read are TGCGCCAGCAGCCAAACCCCGACAGGCGTTACCTACGAG. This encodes CASSQTPTGVTYE. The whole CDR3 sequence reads CASSQTPTGVTYEQYF.

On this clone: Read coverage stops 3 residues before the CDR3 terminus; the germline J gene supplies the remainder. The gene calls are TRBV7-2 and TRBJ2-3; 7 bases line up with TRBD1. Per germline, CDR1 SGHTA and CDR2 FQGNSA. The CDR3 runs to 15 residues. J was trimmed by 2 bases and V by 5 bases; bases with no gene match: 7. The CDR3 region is CASSAPGQLTDTQYF. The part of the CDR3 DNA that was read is TGTGCCAGCAGCGCCCCGGGACAGCTCACAGATACG.